The TCR beta chain under discussion was sequenced for a study of response to subunit inactivated influenza vaccine. There are a few counts of this clonotype. The CDR3 covers 15 residues. V lost 3 bases, J lost 5 bases, and 3 bases stayed unmatched. Germline V lookup: CDR1 KGHSH, CDR2 LQKENI. TCRdb fed the RT-PCR reads into MiXCR, producing one record per CDR3 protein. The table shows 150,000 to 200,000 distinct CDR3 sequences, with about 12% occurring only once. A further study also used this sample, focusing on T cells expressing NK-cell markers. That work states: It was by 5'RACE template switching with UMIs that TCR beta cDNA was made. Sorted CD3+CD56+NKG2C+, CD3+CD56+NKG2C- and CD3+CD56-NKG2C+ T cells provided the TCR beta repertoires. Among eight sequenced donors, seven carried HCMV seropositivity while one was seronegative. Of the CD8+ T cell pool in roughly 6 donors, roughly 1.0-8% was accounted for by dominant NKG2C+ clonotypes. There remained a lack of clarity about HCMV specificity of expanded NKG2C+ T cell clones.

The TCR sequence derives from a man between 45 and 60 years old who received an inactivated influenza vaccine. This rearrangement joins TRBV18 to TRBJ2-1; 11 bases are shared with TRBD2. The sample was CD8+ T cells sorted from PBMCs, taken 11 to 12 days after vaccination. The CDR3 DNA reads as TGTGCCAGCTCACCGACTAGCGGGGTCAACAATGAGCAGTTCTTC. This translates into CASSPTSGVNNEQFF.